The T cell receptor beta chain described here comes from a study of T-cell reconstitution after alpha-beta-depleted transplantation in children. The CDR3 extends over 15 amino acids. Per germline, CDR1 SGHTA and CDR2 FQGNSA. Trimming at V came to 7 bases and at J to 4 bases, leaving 7 bases not matched to a gene. The library targeted TCRbeta and was prepared with unique molecular identifiers. From the PCR reads, TCRdb called clonotypes with MiXCR, one entry per CDR3 protein. The table records hundreds of thousands of distinct CDR3 sequences, about an eighth of them present only once. The sequenced sample was PBMCs from the stem cell graft donor, obtained from the stem cell graft. The sequence came from a human donor who donated a stem cell graft to a child with combined immunodeficiency. The chain employs TRBV7-2 and TRBJ2-1; 10 bases line up with TRBD2. CDR3 in DNA: TGTGCCAGCACCCCCGGACTAGCGGAATACAATGAGCAGTTCTTC. Translating gives CASTPGLAEYNEQFF.